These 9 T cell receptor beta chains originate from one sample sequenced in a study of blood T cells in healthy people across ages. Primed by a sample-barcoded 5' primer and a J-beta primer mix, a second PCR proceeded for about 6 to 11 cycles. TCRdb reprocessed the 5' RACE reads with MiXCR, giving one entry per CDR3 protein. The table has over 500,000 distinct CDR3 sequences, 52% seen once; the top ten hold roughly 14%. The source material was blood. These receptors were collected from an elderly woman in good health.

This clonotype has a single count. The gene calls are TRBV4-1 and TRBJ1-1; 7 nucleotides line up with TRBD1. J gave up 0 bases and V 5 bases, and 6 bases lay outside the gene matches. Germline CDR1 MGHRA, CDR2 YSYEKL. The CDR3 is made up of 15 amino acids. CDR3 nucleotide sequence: TGCGCCAGCAGCGCCGGGACAGACATGAACACTGAAGCTTTCTTT. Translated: CASSAGTDMNTEAFF.

CDR3 region: CASSLEGSGGTDTQYF. CDR3 in DNA: TGTGCCAGCAGTTTGGAGGGATCGGGTGGCACAGATACGCAGTATTTT. This chain joins TRBV12-3 or TRBV12-4 and TRBJ2-3; tentatively, D is TRBD2 (6 bases). This CDR3 is built from 16 residues. The V end lost 3 bases, the J end lost 1 base, and 14 bases lay between the germline ends.

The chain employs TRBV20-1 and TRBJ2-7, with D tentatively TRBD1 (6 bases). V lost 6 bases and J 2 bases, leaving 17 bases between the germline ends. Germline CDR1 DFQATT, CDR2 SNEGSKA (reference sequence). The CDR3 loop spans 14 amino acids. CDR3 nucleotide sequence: TGCAGTGCACTCGATACAGGGTCCCCCTACGAGCAGTACTTC. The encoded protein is CSALDTGSPYEQYF.

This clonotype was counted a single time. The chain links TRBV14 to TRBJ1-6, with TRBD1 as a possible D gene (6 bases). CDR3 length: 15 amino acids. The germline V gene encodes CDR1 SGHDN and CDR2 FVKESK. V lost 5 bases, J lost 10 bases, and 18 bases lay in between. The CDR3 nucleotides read TGTGCCAGCAGCGCCAGGGGATCCCTCCGCTCACCCCTCCACTTT. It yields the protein CASSARGSLRSPLHF.

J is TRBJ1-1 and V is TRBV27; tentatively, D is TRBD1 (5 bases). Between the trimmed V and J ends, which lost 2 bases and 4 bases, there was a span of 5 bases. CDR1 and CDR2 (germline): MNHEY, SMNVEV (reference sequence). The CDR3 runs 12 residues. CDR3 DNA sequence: TGTGCCAGCAGTTTAACAGGCACTGAAGCTTTCTTT. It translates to CASSLTGTEAFF.

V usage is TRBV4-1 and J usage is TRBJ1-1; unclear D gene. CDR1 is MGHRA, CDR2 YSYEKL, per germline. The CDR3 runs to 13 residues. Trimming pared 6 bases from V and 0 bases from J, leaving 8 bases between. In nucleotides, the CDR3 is TGCGCCAGCAGTCATTCTTTGAACACTGAAGCTTTCTTT. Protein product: CASSHSLNTEAFF.

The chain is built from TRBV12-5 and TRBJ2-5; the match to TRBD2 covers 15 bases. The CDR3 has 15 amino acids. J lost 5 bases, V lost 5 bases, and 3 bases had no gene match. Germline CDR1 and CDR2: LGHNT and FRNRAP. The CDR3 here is CASGTGTSGRETQYF. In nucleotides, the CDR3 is TGTGCTAGTGGTACCGGGACTAGCGGGAGGGAGACCCAGTACTTC.

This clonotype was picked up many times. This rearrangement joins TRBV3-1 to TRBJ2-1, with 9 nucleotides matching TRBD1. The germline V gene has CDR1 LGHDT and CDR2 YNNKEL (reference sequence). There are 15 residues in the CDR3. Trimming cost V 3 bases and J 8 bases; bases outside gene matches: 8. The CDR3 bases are TGTGCCAGCAGCCATGGGGACAGGGATACTGATGAGCAGTTCTTC. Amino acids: CASSHGDRDTDEQFF.

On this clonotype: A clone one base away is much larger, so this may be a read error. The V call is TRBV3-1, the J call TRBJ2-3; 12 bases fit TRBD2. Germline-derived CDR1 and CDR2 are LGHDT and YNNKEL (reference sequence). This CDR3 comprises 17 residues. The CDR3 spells CANSQLRLAGVRDTQYF. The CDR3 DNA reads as TGTGCCAACAGCCAACTACGACTAGCGGGAGTTAGAGATACGCAGTATTTT.